This T cell receptor beta chain originates from a study of CD8 T cells in Susac syndrome. RNA was extracted with the RNeasy kit, and a quantity of roughly 0.45 to 1 ug was reverse transcribed using random hexamers. TCR beta CDR3 was amplified by immunoSEQ covering 54 Vbeta and 13 Jbeta. TCRdb reprocessed the immunoSEQ multiplex PCR reads via MiXCR and lists one record per CDR3 protein. The table lists 130,000 to 150,000 distinct CDR3 sequences, roughly 94% of them singletons. Concerning this clonotype: What it binds is unknown.

CDR3 length: 19 amino acids. V lost 2 bases and J lost 8; bases outside the gene matches: 16. The germline V gene encodes CDR1 MNHEY and CDR2 SVGAGI. Overall study findings and caveats: The study conceded that relatively few individuals underwent its TCR sequencing and HLA analysis.

This sequence was found in a human donor in good health. Sequencing was carried out using CD4+ T cells from PBMCs. The chain combines TRBV6-5 with TRBJ2-3; 13 bases map to TRBD2. CDR3 DNA sequence: TGTGCCAGCAGTTACCGGACAGGGGGACTAGCGGGACCCCAGGGTACGCAGTATTTT. Translating gives CASSYRTGGLAGPQGTQYF.